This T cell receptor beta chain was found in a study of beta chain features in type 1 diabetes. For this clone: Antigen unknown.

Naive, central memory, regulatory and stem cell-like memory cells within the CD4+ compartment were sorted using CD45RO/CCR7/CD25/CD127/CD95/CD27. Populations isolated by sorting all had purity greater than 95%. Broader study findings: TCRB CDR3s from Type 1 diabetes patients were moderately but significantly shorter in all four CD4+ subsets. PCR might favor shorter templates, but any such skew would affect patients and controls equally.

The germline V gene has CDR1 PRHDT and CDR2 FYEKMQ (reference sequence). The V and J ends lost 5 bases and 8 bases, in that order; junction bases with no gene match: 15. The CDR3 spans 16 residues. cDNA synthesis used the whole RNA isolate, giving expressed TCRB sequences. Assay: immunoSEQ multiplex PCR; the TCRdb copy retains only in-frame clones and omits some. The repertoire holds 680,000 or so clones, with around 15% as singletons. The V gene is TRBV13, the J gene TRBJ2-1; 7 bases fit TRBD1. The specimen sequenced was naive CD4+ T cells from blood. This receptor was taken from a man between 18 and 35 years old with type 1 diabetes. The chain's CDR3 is CASSPQHRGAVHEQFF. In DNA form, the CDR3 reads TGTGCCAGCAGCCCCCAGCACAGGGGTGCCGTGCATGAGCAGTTCTTC.